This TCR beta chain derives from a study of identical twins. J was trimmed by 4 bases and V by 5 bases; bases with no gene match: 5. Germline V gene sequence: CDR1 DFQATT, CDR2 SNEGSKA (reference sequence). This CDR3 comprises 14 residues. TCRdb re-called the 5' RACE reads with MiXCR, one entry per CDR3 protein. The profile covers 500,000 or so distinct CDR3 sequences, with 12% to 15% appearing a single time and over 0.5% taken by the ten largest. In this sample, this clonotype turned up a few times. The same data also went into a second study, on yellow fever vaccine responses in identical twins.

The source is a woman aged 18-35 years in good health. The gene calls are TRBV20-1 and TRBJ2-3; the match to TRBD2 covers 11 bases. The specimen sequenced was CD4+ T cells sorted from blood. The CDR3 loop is CSASLAGAADTQYF. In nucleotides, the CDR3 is TGCAGTGCTTCACTAGCGGGAGCGGCAGATACGCAGTATTTT.